Listed here are 29 T cell receptor beta chains from one sample, sequenced in a study of blood T cell repertoires in COVID-19. TCRdb keeps only in-frame clones here, not all; method: immunoSEQ multiplex PCR. Of roughly 100,000 clones in the sample, about 89% were seen once. The sample comprised peripheral blood. The receptor set was obtained from a human donor in a cohort sampled during active COVID-19.

The V and J genes are TRBV29-1 and TRBJ2-5; perhaps TRBD1 as D (6 bases). There are 13 residues in the CDR3. Germline-derived CDR1 and CDR2 are SQVTM and ANQGSEA. V dropped 4 bases and J dropped 4 bases, with 13 bases sitting between them. DNA of the CDR3: TGCAGCGTTGGAAGGGGGTCGGGAGAGACCCAGTACTTC. Protein product: CSVGRGSGETQYF.

This clone was picked up one time. The V and J genes are TRBV7-2 and TRBJ2-5; 7 positions match TRBD1. With V trimmed by 5 bases and J by 3 bases, 6 bases remained unmatched. CDR1 is SGHTA, CDR2 FQGNSA, per germline. The length of the CDR3 is 14 residues. The CDR3 nucleotides read TGTGCCAGCAGCCGCCTACAGGGGAAAGAGACCCAGTACTTC. As protein: CASSRLQGKETQYF.

A single count supports this clone. V is TRBV3-1 (or the pseudogene TRBV3-2) and J is TRBJ2-7, with 8 nucleotides matching TRBD2. The J segment lost 0 bases and the V segment lost 2 bases, leaving 15 bases of the junction unmatched. This CDR3 has 19 residues. CDR1 is LGHDT, CDR2 YNNKEL, per germline (reference sequence). This chain's CDR3 is CASSQPRGLAGVSSYEQYF. The CDR3 bases are TGTGCCAGCAGCCAACCCCGAGGGCTAGCGGGCGTGAGCTCCTACGAGCAGTACTTC.

With regard to this clone: The sample has other DNA sequences that encode this CDR3 too. CDR3 protein: CASSVASGSYEQYF. DNA of the CDR3: TGTGCCAGCAGCGTAGCTTCGGGAAGCTACGAGCAGTACTTC. The rearrangement links TRBV9 to TRBJ2-7, with a weak D call TRBD2 (5 bases). CDR3 length: 14 residues. The germline V gene has CDR1 SGDLS and CDR2 YYNGEE. V was trimmed by 0 bases and J by 3 bases, leaving 10 bases between them. Full variable domain (outside the CDR3, taken from reference TRBV9 and TRBJ2-7): DSGVTQTPKHLITATGQRVTLRCSPRSGDLSVYWYQQSLDQGLQFLIQYYNGEERAKGNILERFSAQQFPDLHSELNLSSLELGDSALYFCASSVASGSYEQYFGPGTRLTVT.

The V gene is TRBV5-1, the J gene TRBJ2-3; TRBD2 aligns across 8 bases. Germline CDR1 and CDR2: SGHRS and YFSETQ. V lost 7 bases to trimming and J lost 3 bases; unmatched junction nucleotides: 7. The CDR3 has 14 residues. This CDR3 reads CASGTAGATDTQYF. CDR3 nucleotide sequence: TGCGCCAGCGGTACAGCGGGAGCGACAGATACGCAGTATTTT.

The CDR3 loop is CASIQQGLNTEAFF. DNA of the CDR3: TGTGCCAGCATACAACAGGGCTTGAACACTGAAGCTTTCTTT. V usage is TRBV28 and J usage is TRBJ1-1; possible D gene TRBD1, 6 bases. Trimming stripped 7 bases from V and 0 bases from J, with 12 bases between. The CDR3 totals 14 residues. CDR1 and CDR2 from the germline V gene are MDHEN and SYDVKM.

This chain joins TRBV27 and TRBJ1-6; 9 bases map to TRBD1. This CDR3 is 18 amino acids long. Losses at the gene ends were 3 bases for V and 9 bases for J; bases not matched to a gene: 15. Germline V CDR1 and CDR2: MNHEY, SMNVEV (reference sequence). The CDR3 here is CASSFSRTGVVLGSPLHF. The CDR3, as DNA: TGTGCCAGCAGTTTTTCGCGGACAGGGGTCGTCTTGGGTTCACCCCTCCACTTT.

This chain joins TRBV3-1 (or the pseudogene TRBV3-2) and TRBJ1-4, with D maybe TRBD1 (6 bases). V was cut by 5 bases and J by 10 bases, with 8 bases left in between. CDR3 size: 11 residues. Germline V gene data show CDR1 as LGHDT and CDR2 as YNNKEL (reference sequence). The CDR3 protein is CASSEQGKLFF. CDR3 DNA sequence: TGTGCCAGCAGCGAACAGGGAAAACTGTTTTTT.

The rearrangement uses TRBV15 and TRBJ1-4; TRBD1 might be the D (6 bases). CDR3 length equals 14 residues. V was clipped by 5 bases and J by 7 bases, with 14 bases between them. Germline CDR1 LNHNV, CDR2 YYDKDF (reference sequence). The CDR3 is CATSWEQGSEKLFF. CDR3 nucleotides: TGTGCCACCAGCTGGGAGCAGGGGTCTGAAAAACTGTTTTTT.

This rearrangement joins TRBV11-1 to TRBJ2-1, with D perhaps TRBD1 (6 bases). Trimming took off 5 bases at V and 6 bases at J, with 17 bases between the two ends. The CDR3 is 15 amino acids. In germline, CDR1 is SGHAT, CDR2 FQDESV (reference sequence). The CDR3 DNA is TGTGCCAGCAGCCCTCCGGGACACCGAAGCAATGAGCAGTTCTTC. It is translated as CASSPPGHRSNEQFF.

This chain uses TRBV28 with TRBJ2-7; D is undetermined. The germline gives CDR1 MDHEN, CDR2 SYDVKM. This CDR3 contains 13 residues. V lost 5 bases to trimming and J lost 5 bases, with 13 bases between them. CDR3 nucleotides: TGTGCCAGCAGTGAGAAGCTTTACCACGAGCAGTACTTC. Translated: CASSEKLYHEQYF.

The chain is built from TRBV6-5 and TRBJ2-1, with TRBD2 as a possible D gene (5 bases). Deletions cut 2 bases from V and 10 bases from J, with 6 bases between. The CDR3 extends over 11 amino acids. CDR1 and CDR2 (germline): MNHEY, SVGAGI. The CDR3 nucleotides read TGTGCCAGCAGTTACCCGGGGGAGCAGTTCTTC. The encoded protein is CASSYPGEQFF.

This clone was seen more than once but under ten times. The chain uses TRBV19 and TRBJ1-5, with 7 positions matching TRBD1. This CDR3 is 15 amino acids long. V shed 2 bases and J 6 bases; nucleotides not matched to a gene: 7. Germline CDR1 and CDR2: LNHDA and SQIVND (reference sequence). CDR3 amino acids: CASSIRQGLSQPQHF. CDR3 nucleotides: TGTGCCAGTAGTATAAGACAGGGTTTAAGTCAGCCCCAGCATTTT. Full variable domain (rest looked up from reference TRBV19 and TRBJ1-5): DGGITQSPKYLFRKEGQNVTLSCEQNLNHDAMYWYRQDPGQGLRLIYYSQIVNDFQKGDIAEGYSVSREKKESFPLTVTSAQKNPTAFYLCASSIRQGLSQPQHFGDGTRLSIL.

This clone was seen a few times. V gene TRBV7-8 combines with J gene TRBJ2-2, with D possibly matching TRBD1 (6 bases). This CDR3 spans 15 amino acids. Trimming cost V 2 bases and J 4 bases, with 11 bases left between them. Germline V gene lookup returns CDR1 SGHVS and CDR2 FQNEAQ. For the CDR3, the DNA is TGTGCCAGCAGCTTAATGGGGGCAGCCACCGGGGAGCTGTTTTTT. This codes for CASSLMGAATGELFF.

This clone has a single count. This chain joins TRBV27 and TRBJ1-6, with D possibly matching TRBD1 (6 bases). The V gene lost 3 bases and the J gene lost 8 bases, with 14 bases spanning the gap. Germline loops: CDR1 MNHEY, CDR2 SMNVEV (reference sequence). This CDR3 comprises 15 residues. Written as DNA, the CDR3 is TGTGCCAGCAGTTTGGCAGGGGCTCCCTATTCACCCCTCCACTTT. It codes for CASSLAGAPYSPLHF.

This chain uses TRBV2 with TRBJ1-2; D is uncertain. Trimming took 4 bases from V and 6 from J, leaving 18 bases between them. CDR3 size: 15 residues. Germline values: CDR1 SNHLY, CDR2 FYNNEI. CDR3 amino acids: CASSVGEGLQNGYTF. In nucleotides, the CDR3 is TGTGCCAGCAGTGTGGGTGAGGGATTACAGAATGGCTACACCTTC.

The V and J genes are TRBV12-3 or TRBV12-4 and TRBJ2-5; 8 bases map to TRBD2. Unmatched junction bases numbered 5, after V lost 10 bases and J lost 1 base. CDR3 size: 13 residues. CDR3 protein: CAIQRGSQETQYF. DNA for the CDR3: TGTGCCATCCAGCGGGGGAGCCAAGAGACCCAGTACTTC.

The chain combines TRBV2 with TRBJ1-4, with D uncertain. This CDR3 has 13 amino acids. V was shortened by 2 bases and J by 8 bases, with 9 bases between the two germline ends. Germline CDR1 and CDR2: SNHLY and FYNNEI. For the CDR3, the DNA is TGTGCCAGCAGTGAAAATTGGGCGGAAAAACTGTTTTTT. It translates to CASSENWAEKLFF.

The CDR3 is CAWDQGVSNTGELFF. The CDR3 coding sequence is TGTGCCTGGGACCAGGGGGTTTCGAACACCGGGGAGCTGTTTTTT. The chain combines TRBV30 with TRBJ2-2; 7 bases match TRBD1. Germline V gene lookup returns CDR1 GTSNPN and CDR2 SVGIG (reference sequence). The CDR3 totals 15 residues. V shed 5 bases, J shed 0 bases, and the junction held 6 bases outside the gene matches.

The chain employs TRBV2 and TRBJ1-6; D is perhaps TRBD1 (5 bases). Germline values: CDR1 SNHLY, CDR2 FYNNEI. The V and J ends lost 6 bases and 6 bases respectively, with 6 bases between them. The CDR3 has 12 residues. The CDR3 spells CASSGGNSPLHF. The CDR3 DNA reads as TGTGCCAGCAGCGGGGGTAATTCACCCCTCCACTTT.

This sequence joins TRBV20-1 and TRBJ2-1; 12 nucleotides line up with TRBD2. With V trimmed by 5 bases and J by 1 base, 15 bases remained unmatched. Germline loops: CDR1 DFQATT, CDR2 SNEGSKA (reference sequence). The CDR3 contains 19 residues. CDR3 region: CSAGAPGLAGPRSYNEQFF. In nucleotides, the CDR3 is TGCAGTGCTGGTGCTCCGGGACTAGCGGGCCCCCGATCCTACAATGAGCAGTTCTTC.

The chain has TRBV7-2 and TRBJ2-5; D uncertain. The length of the CDR3 is 12 residues. Germline values: CDR1 SGHTA, CDR2 FQGNSA. V dropped 2 bases and J dropped 7 bases, with 8 bases sitting between them. DNA for the CDR3: TGTGCCAGCAGCTTATATATGGCGACCCAGTACTTC. Its protein product is CASSLYMATQYF.

This chain joins TRBV5-1 and TRBJ1-1; D not certain. V lost 1 base, J lost 3 bases, and 7 bases lay in between. Germline CDR1 is SGHRS and CDR2 is YFSETQ. This CDR3 has 13 residues. The CDR3 region has the DNA TGCGCCAGCAGCTTGACACGGGACACTGAAGCTTTCTTT. Protein product: CASSLTRDTEAFF.

The chain carries TRBV5-1 and TRBJ2-3, with D uncertain. Per the germline V gene, CDR1 is SGHRS and CDR2 is YFSETQ. The CDR3 covers 16 residues. V was pared by 1 base and J by 6 bases, with 18 bases between. This CDR3 is CASSLNPSPSRDTQYF. In nucleotides, the CDR3 is TGCGCCAGCAGCTTGAATCCCAGCCCCTCGCGGGATACGCAGTATTTT.

The chain recombines TRBV5-1 with TRBJ1-1, with D uncertain. The V end was cut by 4 bases, the J end by 1 base, with 8 bases between. CDR1 and CDR2 from the germline V gene are SGHRS and YFSETQ. There are 13 residues in the CDR3. The CDR3 loop is CASSLDTNTEAFF. The CDR3, as DNA: TGCGCCAGCAGCCTCGACACGAACACTGAAGCTTTCTTT.

Written as DNA, the CDR3 is TGTGCCAGCAGTCTAGGGGGGGGCCCCCCCTACGAGCAGTACTTC. It specifies CASSLGGGPPYEQYF. V and J are TRBV27 and TRBJ2-7, with D tentatively TRBD2 (7 bases). V was trimmed by 5 bases and J by 2 bases, leaving 16 bases between them. In germline, CDR1 is MNHEY, CDR2 SMNVEV (reference sequence). The CDR3 loop spans 15 amino acids.

This chain connects TRBV11-2 to TRBJ2-1, with 10 bases matching TRBD2. Germline CDR1 and CDR2: SGHAT and FQNNGV. This CDR3 has 14 amino acids. V dropped 5 bases and J dropped 9; count of bases not matched to a gene: 7. The CDR3 sequence is CASSLAAGGSEQFF. CDR3 nucleotide sequence: TGTGCCAGCAGCCTGGCAGCGGGAGGGAGTGAGCAGTTCTTC.

V gene TRBV18 combines with J gene TRBJ2-3; D possibly corresponds to TRBD2 (6 bases). The CDR3 has 17 residues. From germline, CDR1 is KGHSH and CDR2 LQKENI. Trimming cost V 0 bases and J 7 bases, with 20 bases left between them. CDR3 sequence (DNA): TGTGCCAGCTCACCACCTGGGCGGGGCCCGACGCTGCATACGCAGTATTTT. Its protein product is CASSPPGRGPTLHTQYF. Full variable domain (rest looked up from reference TRBV18 and TRBJ2-3): NAGVMQNPRHLVRRRGQEARLRCSPMKGHSHVYWYRQLPEEGLKFMVYLQKENIIDESGMPKERFSAEFPKEGPSILRIQQVVRGDSAAYFCASSPPGRGPTLHTQYFGPGTRLTVL.

This chain joins TRBV15 and TRBJ1-5; TRBD1 agrees at 8 bases. The CDR3 consists of 15 residues. The V gene end was trimmed by 4 bases and the J gene end by 5 bases; junction bases not matched to a gene: 7. Germline CDR1 is LNHNV and CDR2 is YYDKDF (reference sequence). The CDR3 protein is CATSKLDRDDQPQHF. CDR3 sequence (DNA): TGTGCCACCAGCAAGCTGGACAGGGACGATCAGCCCCAGCATTTT.